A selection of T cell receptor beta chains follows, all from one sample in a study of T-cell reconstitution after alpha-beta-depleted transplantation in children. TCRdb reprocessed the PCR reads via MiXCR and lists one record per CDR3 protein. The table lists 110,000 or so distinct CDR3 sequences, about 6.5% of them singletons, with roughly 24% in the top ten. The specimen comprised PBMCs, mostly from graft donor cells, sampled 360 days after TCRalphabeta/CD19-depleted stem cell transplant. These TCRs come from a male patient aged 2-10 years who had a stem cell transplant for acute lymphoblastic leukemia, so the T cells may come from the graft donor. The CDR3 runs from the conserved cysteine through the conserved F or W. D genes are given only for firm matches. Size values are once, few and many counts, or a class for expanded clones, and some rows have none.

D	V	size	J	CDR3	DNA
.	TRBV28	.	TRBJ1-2	CASSFHLFSVNYGYTF	TGTGCCAGCAGTTTTCACCTTTTTTCAGTGAACTATGGCTACACCTTC
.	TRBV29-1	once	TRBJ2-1	CSVGRGGGYNEQFF	TGCAGCGTCGGAAGGGGCGGAGGCTACAATGAGCAGTTCTTC
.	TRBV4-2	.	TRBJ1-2	CASSPREKRYGYTF	TGTGCCAGCAGCCCACGGGAGAAGCGGTATGGCTACACCTTC
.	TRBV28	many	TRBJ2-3	CASSLFPDTQYF	TGTGCCAGCAGTTTATTTCCAGATACGCAGTATTTT
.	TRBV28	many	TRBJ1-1	CASSFRGTDTEAFF	TGTGCCAGCAGTTTCAGGGGCACGGACACTGAAGCTTTCTTT
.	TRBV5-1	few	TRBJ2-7	CASSLRDSHPEQYF	TGCGCCAGCAGCCTCCGGGATTCCCACCCCGAGCAGTACTTC
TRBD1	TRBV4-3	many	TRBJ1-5	CASSQWTGRNQPQHF	TGCGCCAGCAGCCAATGGACAGGGAGGAATCAGCCCCAGCATTTT
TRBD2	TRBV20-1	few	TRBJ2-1	CSAKEQLAGGPHRTYNEQFF	TGCAGTGCTAAAGAGCAGCTAGCGGGGGGCCCTCACCGTACCTACAATGAGCAGTTCTTC
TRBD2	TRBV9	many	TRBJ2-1	CASSVDLIGRAPNEQFF	TGTGCCAGCAGCGTCGACTTGATCGGGAGGGCCCCCAATGAGCAGTTCTTC
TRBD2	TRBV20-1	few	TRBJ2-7	CSALRDYYEQYF	TGCAGTGCCCTCCGGGACTACTACGAGCAGTACTTC
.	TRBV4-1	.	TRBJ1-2	CASSQFRADLYTF	TGCGCCAGCAGCCAGTTCCGGGCCGATCTCTACACCTTC
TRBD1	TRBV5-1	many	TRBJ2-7	CASSLATGRSYEQYF	TGCGCCAGCAGCTTGGCGACAGGGCGGTCCTACGAGCAGTACTTC
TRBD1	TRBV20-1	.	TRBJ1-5	CSARAGQGRTQHF	TGCAGTGCTAGAGCCGGACAGGGGAGAACCCAGCATTTT
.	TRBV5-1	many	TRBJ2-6	CASSLIQTSGANVLTF	TGCGCCAGCAGCTTAATCCAAACCTCTGGGGCCAACGTCCTGACTTTC
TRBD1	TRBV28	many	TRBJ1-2	CASSPYPTGGGYGYTF	TGTGCCAGCAGCCCTTACCCGACAGGGGGAGGGTATGGCTACACCTTC
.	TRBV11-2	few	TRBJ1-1	CASSFYWRENTEAFF	TGTGCCAGCAGCTTTTATTGGAGGGAGAACACTGAAGCTTTCTTT
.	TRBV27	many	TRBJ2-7	CASSWGQGGIYEQYF	TGTGCCAGCAGTTGGGGGCAGGGGGGAATCTACGAGCAGTACTTC
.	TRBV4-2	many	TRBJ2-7	CASSQEPGSYEQYF	TGTGCCAGCAGCCAAGAACCGGGCTCCTACGAGCAGTACTTC
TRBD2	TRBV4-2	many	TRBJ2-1	CASSQGWRGGLDEQFF	TGTGCCAGCAGCCAAGGCTGGCGGGGGGGCCTCGATGAGCAGTTCTTC
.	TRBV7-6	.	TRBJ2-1	CASSLTPGRLGREQFF	TGTGCCAGCAGCTTAACTCCGGGACGCCTCGGACGAGAGCAGTTCTTC
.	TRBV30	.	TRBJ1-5	CAWSQGLNQPQHF	TGTGCCTGGAGTCAGGGGCTCAATCAGCCCCAGCATTTT
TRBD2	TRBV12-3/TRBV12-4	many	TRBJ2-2	CASSFPGLGIWGELFF	TGTGCCAGCAGTTTTCCGGGACTAGGCATTTGGGGGGAGCTGTTTTTT
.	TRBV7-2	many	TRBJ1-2	CASSLKGGSYGYTF	TGTGCCAGCAGCTTAAAGGGGGGTAGCTATGGCTACACCTTC
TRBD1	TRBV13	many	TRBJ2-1	CASSLGLDRGYEQFF	TGTGCCAGCAGCTTAGGCCTGGACAGGGGCTATGAGCAGTTCTTC
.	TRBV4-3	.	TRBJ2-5	CASSQEGGAATQYF	TGCGCCAGCAGCCAGGAAGGGGGGGCGGCGACCCAGTACTTC
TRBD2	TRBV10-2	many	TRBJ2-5	CASSTLAGGSQETQYF	TGCGCCAGCAGTACGTTAGCGGGGGGCTCTCAAGAGACCCAGTACTTC
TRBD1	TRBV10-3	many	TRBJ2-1	CAISESRQQGWKAEQFF	TGTGCCATCAGTGAGTCGAGGCAACAGGGGTGGAAGGCTGAGCAGTTCTTC
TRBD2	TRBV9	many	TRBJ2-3	CASSENPITSGGTSDTQYF	TGTGCCAGCAGCGAAAACCCCATTACTAGCGGGGGGACATCAGATACGCAGTATTTT
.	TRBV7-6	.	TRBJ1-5	CASSLLDQPQHF	TGTGCCAGCAGCCTCCTCGACCAGCCCCAGCATTTT